This is a list of T cell receptor beta chains from one sample in a study of regulatory T cells in long-lasting Graves disease. TCRdb re-derived calls from the multiplex PCR reads in MiXCR, one entry per CDR3 protein. This sample carries 300,000 to 400,000 distinct CDR3 sequences, 15% to 19% of them seen once, and the ten largest clones take about 20%. The sample was peripheral blood mononuclear cells (PBMCs), taken at new diagnosis, from a patient treated with antithyroid drugs. The receptors stem from a female donor with Graves disease. The CDR3 runs from the conserved cysteine through the conserved F or W. D genes are given only for firm matches. For some rows the clone size is stated as once, few or many, or as a class when expanded; others skip it.

clone_size,j_call,d_call,v_call,cdr3_nt,cdr3_aa
once,TRBJ2-3,.,TRBV4-3,TGCGCCAGCAGCCAAGATTTGATAAGGGGTGTGGACACGCAGTATTTT,CASSQDLIRGVDTQYF
many,TRBJ2-3,TRBD2,TRBV27,TGTGCCAGCAGTTTATTGGCTAGCGGGACGACAGATACGCAGTATTTT,CASSLLASGTTDTQYF
many,TRBJ1-5,TRBD1,TRBV6-5,TGTGCCAGCAGTTACTGGGCGGACAGGGGTCAATGGCCCCAGCATTTT,CASSYWADRGQWPQHF
many,TRBJ1-2,.,TRBV5-6,TGTGCCAGCAGCTTGGGGAGGAACTTCTATGGCTACACCTTC,CASSLGRNFYGYTF
many,TRBJ1-4,.,TRBV10-3,TGTGCCATCAGTGAGACAGAACCGGACTATGAAAAACTGTTTTTT,CAISETEPDYEKLFF
many,TRBJ1-6,.,TRBV3-1,TGTGCCAGCAGCCTCGACGTCGATTCACCCCTCCACTTT,CASSLDVDSPLHF
.,TRBJ2-1,.,TRBV19,TGTGCCAGTAGTACCCAGGGACACCTCTACAATGAGCAGTTCTTC,CASSTQGHLYNEQFF
few,TRBJ1-1,.,TRBV19,TGTGCCTCCAGTAGTATTGGTCTCAGGGGGAACACTGAAGCTTTCTTT,CASSSIGLRGNTEAFF
few,TRBJ1-2,TRBD1,TRBV9,TGTGCCAGCAGCGTCTCGGACAGGAACTATGGCTACACCTTC,CASSVSDRNYGYTF
many,TRBJ2-7,.,TRBV27,TGTGCCAGCAGTCCGACAAATTACGAGCAGTACTTC,CASSPTNYEQYF
.,TRBJ2-5,TRBD2,TRBV6-2/TRBV6-3,TGTGCCAGCAGTCTACTCCTGGGCTTAGCGGGGGGGCAAGAGACCCAGTACTTC,CASSLLLGLAGGQETQYF
many,TRBJ2-3,.,TRBV6-1,TGTGCCAGCAAGGGGAGCGGGTCTAGCACAGATACGCAGTATTTT,CASKGSGSSTDTQYF
few,TRBJ1-2,.,TRBV3-1,TGTGCCAGCAGCCAAGAAGGGGCAGTTAACTATGGCTACACCTTC,CASSQEGAVNYGYTF
.,TRBJ1-4,.,TRBV7-9,TGTGCCAGCAGCCTAGGCCTAGGGACTAAAGAAAAACTGTTTTTT,CASSLGLGTKEKLFF
.,TRBJ1-1,.,TRBV7-9,TGTGCCAGCAGCTTAGTGTCAGGGGTGAACACTGAAGCTTTCTTT,CASSLVSGVNTEAFF
.,TRBJ2-5,.,TRBV3-1,TGTGCCAGCAGCCCTCGCAGGGCACAAGAGACCCAGTACTTC,CASSPRRAQETQYF
many,TRBJ2-7,.,TRBV2,TGTGCCAGCAAAGGACGGGCGGCTACAGGGCAGTACTTC,CASKGRAATGQYF
many,TRBJ1-1,TRBD1,TRBV6-2/TRBV6-3,TGTGCCAGCAGTGGGGGACAGAAGAACACTGAAGCTTTCTTT,CASSGGQKNTEAFF
many,TRBJ1-5,TRBD1,TRBV19,TGTGCCAGTAGTATAACCTCCGACAGGGGGGTCGGTCAGCCCCAGCATTTT,CASSITSDRGVGQPQHF
.,TRBJ1-6,TRBD1,TRBV11-2,TGTGCCAGCAGCTTAGAGGGGGACAGGGGGCGCGCCTCACCCCTCCACTTT,CASSLEGDRGRASPLHF
many,TRBJ1-2,.,TRBV11-2,TGTGCCAGCCGCCGTCCGGCCATTGACTATGGCTACACCTTC,CASRRPAIDYGYTF
many,TRBJ2-7,.,TRBV29-1,TGCAGCGTTGAGGCAGACGGCTTCTACGAGCAGTACTTC,CSVEADGFYEQYF
.,TRBJ2-1,.,TRBV19,TGTGCCAGTAGTATAGGTCCTGAGCAGTTCTTC,CASSIGPEQFF
many,TRBJ2-7,TRBD1,TRBV28,TGTGCCAGCAGTGGACAGGGGGCCTACGAGCAGTACTTC,CASSGQGAYEQYF
.,TRBJ2-5,.,TRBV7-9,TGTGCCAGCAGTTCCTCGCCGGGGGCAGGGGATGGAGAGACCCAGTACTTC,CASSSSPGAGDGETQYF
many,TRBJ2-7,.,TRBV27,TGTGCCAGCAGTTTGAACGGGGTGGACTACGAGCAGTACTTC,CASSLNGVDYEQYF
many,TRBJ1-1,.,TRBV28,TGTGCCAGCAGGTCAGTTGGTATGGGGGCGAACACTGAAGCTTTCTTT,CASRSVGMGANTEAFF
few,TRBJ2-2,TRBD1,TRBV7-9,TGTGCCAGCAGCTTACCGGGACAGGTATTAAGCACCGGGGAGCTGTTTTTT,CASSLPGQVLSTGELFF
many,TRBJ2-7,.,TRBV27,TGTGCCAGCAGTTTATTGATCCGGTCCTACGAGCAGTACTTC,CASSLLIRSYEQYF
few,TRBJ2-7,TRBD2,TRBV27,TGTGCCAGCAGTTTGGCCCTAGCGGGAGCCTACGAGCAGTACTTC,CASSLALAGAYEQYF
.,TRBJ1-6,TRBD1,TRBV28,TGTGCCAGCAGTTTTTGGAGGGGGCCATCACCCCTCCACTTT,CASSFWRGPSPLHF
many,TRBJ1-5,TRBD1,TRBV5-1,TGCGCCAGCAGCCGGACAGGGCTGAGGGGCAATCAGCCCCAGCATTTT,CASSRTGLRGNQPQHF
many,TRBJ2-5,.,TRBV7-3,TGTGCCAGCAGCCCATACCGCGAAGAGACCCAGTACTTC,CASSPYREETQYF
few,TRBJ1-5,.,TRBV6-1,TGTGCCAGCAGTGGCGCGGGGGCAGGCAATCAGCCCCAGCATTTT,CASSGAGAGNQPQHF
many,TRBJ2-7,.,TRBV28,TGTGCCAGCAGTTTAAACGTCTACGAGCAGTACTTC,CASSLNVYEQYF
.,TRBJ2-1,.,TRBV28,TGTGCCAGCACCCCCGGTCCCCTCGGGCAGTTCTTC,CASTPGPLGQFF
many,TRBJ1-1,.,TRBV11-2,TGTGCCAGCAGCGGTCGCGGAGGTGGGACTGAAGCTTTCTTT,CASSGRGGGTEAFF
many,TRBJ1-2,.,TRBV20-1,TGCAGTGCTAGCCCTCCGGTTATAGCCGGGACAACCTCCGCCGACTATGGCTACACCTTC,CSASPPVIAGTTSADYGYTF
many,TRBJ1-5,TRBD1,TRBV7-2,TGTGCCAGCAGCCCAACAGGGGCGAGTCAGCCCCAGCATTTT,CASSPTGASQPQHF
.,TRBJ1-2,.,TRBV25-1,TGTGCCAGCAGTGATACAGCATCTCATGGGGGCTACACCTTC,CASSDTASHGGYTF
many,TRBJ2-7,TRBD2,TRBV12-3/TRBV12-4,TGTGCCAGCAGTTGGACTAGCGGGAGCCACGAGCAGTACTTC,CASSWTSGSHEQYF
few,TRBJ1-2,.,TRBV9,TGTGCCAGCAGCTCGCGCTGGACAGATAACTATGGCTACACCTTC,CASSSRWTDNYGYTF